Shown below are 26 T cell receptor beta chains from a single sample sequenced in a study of blood T cell repertoires in COVID-19. This table comes from immunoSEQ multiplex PCR, and its TCRdb copy is limited to in-frame clones, with some not included. The table records some 190,000 clones, 80% to 90% of them present only once. Sequencing was performed on peripheral blood. These receptors came from a woman aged 65 to 85 with active or convalescent COVID-19.

This chain joins TRBV15 and TRBJ1-2, with D possibly matching TRBD1 (5 bases). Germline lookup yields CDR1 LNHNV and CDR2 YYDKDF (reference sequence). V dropped 4 bases and J dropped 8 bases, with 17 bases sitting between them. This CDR3 contains 14 residues. CDR3 sequence reads: CATSKSSGWGGYTF. In DNA, the CDR3 is TGTGCCACCAGCAAGAGTTCAGGGTGGGGAGGCTACACCTTC.

The chain combines TRBV11-2 with TRBJ2-1; D gene unclear. The CDR3 is 14 amino acids. Per the germline V gene, CDR1 is SGHAT and CDR2 is FQNNGV. V lost 4 bases, J lost 6 bases, and 13 bases lay in between. This chain's CDR3 is CASSSPPGGNEQFF. The CDR3, as DNA: TGTGCCAGCAGCTCTCCCCCCGGCGGCAATGAGCAGTTCTTC.

The chain uses TRBV6-5 and TRBJ2-2; weak D call: TRBD1 (7 bases). CDR3 size: 14 residues. Germline CDR1 reads MNHEY; CDR2 reads SVGAGI. Trimming shortened V by 11 bases and J by 3 bases, and 16 bases separated the two germline ends. The CDR3 DNA sequence: TGTGCCTCACGGGGCAGGGGGGACACCGGGGAGCTGTTTTTT. Its translation is CASRGRGDTGELFF.

The chain links TRBV5-1 to TRBJ2-3; D may be TRBD1 (6 bases). The CDR3 consists of 16 residues. Trimming pared 0 bases from V and 2 bases from J, leaving 13 bases between. Germline V gene lookup returns CDR1 SGHRS and CDR2 YFSETQ. The CDR3 sequence is CASSLAVTGYTDTQYF. In DNA, the CDR3 is TGCGCCAGCAGCTTGGCCGTGACAGGATACACAGATACGCAGTATTTT.

The rearrangement links TRBV14 to TRBJ1-1, with D maybe TRBD1 (5 bases). This CDR3 region has 16 residues. Trimming pared 6 bases from V and 4 bases from J, leaving 21 bases between. Germline V gene data show CDR1 as SGHDN and CDR2 as FVKESK. The CDR3 is CASSRGGAVRGTEAFF. CDR3 DNA: TGTGCCAGCAGTAGAGGAGGGGCAGTGAGGGGCACTGAAGCTTTCTTT.

V and J are TRBV7-3 and TRBJ2-2, with a weak D call TRBD2 (5 bases). This CDR3 spans 15 amino acids. Germline values: CDR1 SGHTA, CDR2 FQGTGA. The V end was cut by 0 bases, the J end by 1 base, with 6 bases between. CDR3 sequence: CASSLTGRNTGELFF. CDR3 DNA sequence: TGTGCCAGCAGCTTAACGGGGAGGAACACCGGGGAGCTGTTTTTT.

This sequence joins TRBV5-6 and TRBJ1-6; TRBD1 matches at 9 bases. With 1 base clipped from V and 9 bases from J, the junction kept 2 bases outside the gene matches. The V gene's germline CDR1 is SGHDT and CDR2 YYEEEE. This CDR3 is built from 14 residues. The CDR3 sequence is CASSLTGGGSPLHF. The CDR3 region has the DNA TGTGCCAGCAGCTTGACAGGGGGCGGTTCACCCCTCCACTTT.

V usage is TRBV21-1 and J usage is TRBJ2-1; TRBD1, as called in the table, went unchecked against the DNA. TRBV21-1 is listed as a pseudogene. CDR3 length: 12 residues. The CDR3 protein is CASRAGGNEQFF. In DNA, the CDR3 is TGTGCCAGCCGGGCAGGGGGCAATGAGCAGTTCTTC.

The V gene is TRBV5-1, the J gene TRBJ2-7; no reliable D call. The CDR3 spans 14 residues. Per the germline V gene, CDR1 is SGHRS and CDR2 is YFSETQ. Trimming took off 4 bases at V and 7 bases at J, with 18 bases between the two ends. As DNA, the CDR3 is TGCGCCAGCAGCGCGGTGACTTTTACGGAAGAGCAGTACTTC. It yields the protein CASSAVTFTEEQYF.

V and J are TRBV2 and TRBJ2-7, with D perhaps TRBD1 (5 bases). Trimming pared 6 bases from V and 3 bases from J, leaving 12 bases between. The CDR3 is made up of 13 amino acids. The germline V gene encodes CDR1 SNHLY and CDR2 FYNNEI. The CDR3 DNA reads TGTGCCAGCAGGGGAAGGGGAAACTACGAGCAGTACTTC. Protein: CASRGRGNYEQYF.

The chain carries TRBV5-1 and TRBJ2-3, with TRBD2 matching over 7 bases. The CDR3 is 15 amino acids. V lost 3 bases, J lost 0 bases, and 4 bases stayed unmatched. Looked up from germline, CDR1 is SGHRS and CDR2 is YFSETQ. CDR3 loop: CASSSGLYSTDTQYF. DNA for the CDR3: TGCGCCAGCAGCTCGGGACTATATAGCACAGATACGCAGTATTTT.

The genes are TRBV15 and TRBJ2-1; the D gene is possibly TRBD1 (5 bases). The CDR3 runs to 13 residues. V was cut by 0 bases and J by 8 bases, with 8 bases left in between. The germline CDR1 and CDR2 sequences are LNHNV and YYDKDF (reference sequence). Here the CDR3 reads CATSRDQGYEQFF. The DNA for the CDR3 is TGTGCCACCAGCAGAGATCAGGGTTATGAGCAGTTCTTC. The full variable domain, rest sourced from reference TRBV15 and TRBJ2-1, is DAMVIQNPRYQVTQFGKPVTLSCSQTLNHNVMYWYQQKSSQAPKLLFHYYDKDFNNEADTPDNFQSRRPNTSFCFLDIRSPGLGDTAMYLCATSRDQGYEQFFGPGTRLTVL.

This chain links TRBV5-1 with TRBJ2-1; D is possibly TRBD2 (5 bases). CDR3 length equals 13 residues. V was clipped by 4 bases and J by 8 bases, with 13 bases between them. Germline lookup yields CDR1 SGHRS and CDR2 YFSETQ. The CDR3 here is CASSLTSSDEQFF. The CDR3 DNA sequence: TGCGCCAGCAGCCTAACTAGTTCCGATGAGCAGTTCTTC. The full variable domain, in which reference TRBV5-1 and TRBJ2-1 provide the parts outside the CDR3, is KAGVTQTPRYLIKTRGQQVTLSCSPISGHRSVSWYQQTPGQGLQFLFEYFSETQRNKGNFPGRFSGRQFSNSRSEMNVSTLELGDSALYLCASSLTSSDEQFFGPGTRLTVL.

The chain employs TRBV14 and TRBJ1-2; TRBD1 aligns across 7 bases. The CDR3 contains 14 residues. V trimming: 4 bases; J trimming: 0 bases; junction bases outside the gene matches: 2. CDR1 SGHDN and CDR2 FVKESK come from the germline V gene. The CDR3 region has the DNA TGTGCCAGCAGCCCCGACAGGGCTAACTATGGCTACACCTTC. Encoded protein: CASSPDRANYGYTF.

The chain has TRBV18 and TRBJ1-1; D remains ambiguous. Germline assignment: CDR1 KGHSH and CDR2 LQKENI. The CDR3 extends over 13 amino acids. V lost 5 bases to trimming and J lost 1 base, with 8 bases between them. CDR3 residues: CASSSGRNTEAFF. The CDR3 coding sequence is TGTGCCAGCTCATCGGGGAGGAACACTGAAGCTTTCTTT.

V gene TRBV7-3 combines with J gene TRBJ2-1; no reliable D call. Germline V lookup: CDR1 SGHTA, CDR2 FQGTGA. The CDR3 extends over 12 amino acids. V was trimmed by 5 bases and J by 9 bases, leaving 11 bases between them. The CDR3 nucleotides are TGTGCCAGCAGCCGTCCCTATGGTGAGCAGTTCTTC. This sequence encodes CASSRPYGEQFF.

This chain links TRBV14 with TRBJ1-1, with D uncertain. Germline CDR1 is SGHDN and CDR2 is FVKESK. Between the trimmed V and J ends, which lost 4 bases and 0 bases, there was a span of 15 bases. The CDR3 has 16 residues. CDR3 loop: CASSLLGGSLNTEAFF. In DNA form, the CDR3 reads TGTGCCAGCAGCCTACTTGGCGGCAGTCTGAACACTGAAGCTTTCTTT. Filled out from reference TRBV14 and TRBJ1-1, the complete variable domain reads EAGVTQFPSHSVIEKGQTVTLRCDPISGHDNLYWYRRVMGKEIKFLLHFVKESKQDESGMPNNRFLAERTGGTYSTLKVQPAELEDSGVYFCASSLLGGSLNTEAFFGQGTRLTVV.

This rearrangement joins TRBV3-1 (or the pseudogene TRBV3-2) to TRBJ2-7, with TRBD2 matching over 7 bases. This CDR3 is built from 12 residues. Germline V gene lookup returns CDR1 LGHDT and CDR2 YNNKEL (reference sequence). The J segment lost 4 bases and the V segment lost 5 bases, leaving 2 bases of the junction unmatched. Written as DNA, the CDR3 is TGTGCCAGCAGCACAGCGGGATACGAGCAGTACTTC. Translation gives CASSTAGYEQYF.

The chain uses TRBV14 and TRBJ2-5; D is possibly TRBD1 (6 bases). The CDR3 totals 16 residues. Per germline, CDR1 SGHDN and CDR2 FVKESK. V was shortened by 1 base and J by 7 bases, with 19 bases between the two germline ends. The CDR3 is CASSQGRQVNRGTQYF. The CDR3 DNA is TGTGCCAGCAGCCAAGGCAGACAGGTCAACCGGGGGACCCAGTACTTC.

This chain connects TRBV7-3 to TRBJ1-1; maybe TRBD1 (5 bases). The germline CDR1 and CDR2 sequences are SGHTA and FQGTGA. V was pared by 5 bases and J by 5 bases, with 12 bases between. CDR3 length: 13 residues. CDR3 in amino acids: CASSRGGRTEAFF. The CDR3 region has the DNA TGTGCCAGCAGCCGCGGGGGAAGGACTGAAGCTTTCTTT. The complete variable domain, with remaining parts taken from reference TRBV7-3 and TRBJ1-1, reads GAGVSQTPSNKVTEKGKYVELRCDPISGHTALYWYRQSLGQGPEFLIYFQGTGAADDSGLPNDRFFAVRPEGSVSTLKIQRTERGDSAVYLCASSRGGRTEAFFGQGTRLTVV.

This chain connects TRBV4-1 to TRBJ1-2; maybe TRBD1 (6 bases). From germline, CDR1 is MGHRA and CDR2 YSYEKL. The ends were cut back, 4 bases at V and 2 bases at J, with 14 bases in the middle. The CDR3 is 15 amino acids. CDR3 DNA sequence: TGCGCCAGCAGCCGTCCCGGGACACAGAACTATGGCTACACCTTC. It specifies CASSRPGTQNYGYTF.

Only one count was recorded for this clone. The genes are TRBV11-2 and TRBJ1-2, with a possible D match to TRBD1 (5 bases). Germline V lookup: CDR1 SGHAT, CDR2 FQNNGV. V was trimmed by 4 bases and J by 0 bases, leaving 18 bases between them. This CDR3 is built from 17 residues. CDR3 sequence reads: CASSSTPLTAPNYGYTF. CDR3 DNA: TGTGCCAGCAGCTCAACCCCTCTGACAGCTCCTAACTATGGCTACACCTTC. Variable domain in full (rest from reference TRBV11-2 and TRBJ1-2): EAGVAQSPRYKIIEKRQSVAFWCNPISGHATLYWYQQILGQGPKLLIQFQNNGVVDDSQLPKDRFSAERLKGVDSTLKIQPAKLEDSAVYLCASSSTPLTAPNYGYTFGSGTRLTVV.

The chain combines TRBV19 with TRBJ2-5, with 9 bases fitting TRBD1. The CDR3 sequence is 16 residues long. V gave up 5 bases and J gave up 5 bases; unmatched junction bases: 12. CDR1 is LNHDA, CDR2 SQIVND, per germline (reference sequence). CDR3 sequence reads: CASSETRTGAGETQYF. The CDR3 DNA reads as TGTGCCAGTAGTGAAACCCGGACAGGGGCAGGGGAGACCCAGTACTTC.

The chain links TRBV6-6 to TRBJ2-7; D uncertain. Trimming removed 5 bases from V and 0 bases from J, with 17 bases in between. Germline V gene sequence: CDR1 MNHNY, CDR2 SVGAGI (reference sequence). This CDR3 spans 16 amino acids. CDR3: CASSTRQPSSSYEQYF. CDR3 bases: TGTGCCAGCAGTACAAGACAACCATCGAGCTCCTACGAGCAGTACTTC.

The V gene is TRBV5-6, the J gene TRBJ2-7; TRBD1 agrees at 7 bases. The CDR3 length is 13 residues. The junction had 4 bases not matched to a gene; V was cut back by 6 bases and J by 1 base. Germline loops: CDR1 SGHDT, CDR2 YYEEEE. For the CDR3, the DNA is TGTGCCAGCAACCGGGGACAGTCCTACGAGCAGTACTTC. Its translation is CASNRGQSYEQYF.

The chain is built from TRBV6-1 and TRBJ2-2; a possible D gene is TRBD2 (5 bases). In germline, CDR1 is MNHNS, CDR2 SASEGT. The CDR3 consists of 14 residues. V lost 2 bases, J lost 7 bases, and 11 bases lay in between. Here the CDR3 DNA reads TGTGCCAGCAGTGAAAAGGCACGGGGCGGGGAGCTGTTTTTT. Protein: CASSEKARGGELFF.